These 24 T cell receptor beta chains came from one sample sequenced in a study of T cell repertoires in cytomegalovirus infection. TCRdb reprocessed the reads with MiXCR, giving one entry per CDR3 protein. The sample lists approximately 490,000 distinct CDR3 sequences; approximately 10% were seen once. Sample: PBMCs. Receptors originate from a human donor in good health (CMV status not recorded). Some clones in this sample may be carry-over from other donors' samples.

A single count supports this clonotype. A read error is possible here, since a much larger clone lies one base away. The CDR3 sequence: CASGLGASGRETQYF. For the CDR3, the DNA is TGTGCCAGCGGTTTAGGGGCTAGCGGGAGGGAGACCCAGTACTTC. V gene TRBV28 combines with J gene TRBJ2-5, with 11 bases that match TRBD2. Germline assignment: CDR1 MDHEN and CDR2 SYDVKM. The CDR3 sequence is 15 residues long.

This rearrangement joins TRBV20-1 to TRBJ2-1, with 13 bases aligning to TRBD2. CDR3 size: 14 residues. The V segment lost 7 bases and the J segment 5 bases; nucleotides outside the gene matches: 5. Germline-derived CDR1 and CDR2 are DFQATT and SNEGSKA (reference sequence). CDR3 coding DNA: TGCAGTGAAGGACTAGCGGGGGCAGACAATGAGCAGTTCTTC. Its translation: CSEGLAGADNEQFF.

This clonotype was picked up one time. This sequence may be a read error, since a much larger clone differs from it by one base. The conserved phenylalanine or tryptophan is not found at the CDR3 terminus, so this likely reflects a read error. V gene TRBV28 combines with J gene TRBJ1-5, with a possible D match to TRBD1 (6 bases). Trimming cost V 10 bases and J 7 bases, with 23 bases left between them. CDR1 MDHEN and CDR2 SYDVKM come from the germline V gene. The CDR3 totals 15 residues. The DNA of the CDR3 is TGTGCCATCGAAGGGGGGGGAATTCGATCCCAGCCCCAGCATCTT. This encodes CAIEGGGIRSQPQHL.

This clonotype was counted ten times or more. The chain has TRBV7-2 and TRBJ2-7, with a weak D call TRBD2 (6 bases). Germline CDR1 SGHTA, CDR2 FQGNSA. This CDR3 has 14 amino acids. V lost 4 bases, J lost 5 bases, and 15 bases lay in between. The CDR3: CASSSTRGVHEQYF. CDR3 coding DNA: TGTGCCAGCAGCTCCACGCGGGGAGTCCACGAGCAGTACTTC.

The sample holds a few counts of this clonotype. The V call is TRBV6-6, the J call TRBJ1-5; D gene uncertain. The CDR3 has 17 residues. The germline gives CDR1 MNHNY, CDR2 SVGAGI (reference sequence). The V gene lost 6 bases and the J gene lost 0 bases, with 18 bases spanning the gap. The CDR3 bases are TGTGCCAGCAGCCTCCCCCCGGAGGTCTATAGCAATCAGCCCCAGCATTTT. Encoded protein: CASSLPPEVYSNQPQHF.

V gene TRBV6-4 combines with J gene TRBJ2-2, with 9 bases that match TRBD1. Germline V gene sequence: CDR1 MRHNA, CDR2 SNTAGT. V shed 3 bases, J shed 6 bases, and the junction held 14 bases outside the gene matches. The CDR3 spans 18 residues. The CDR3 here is CASSEPSGRDRDPGELFF. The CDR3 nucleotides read TGTGCCAGCAGTGAGCCTTCTGGTCGGGACAGGGATCCCGGGGAGCTGTTTTTT.

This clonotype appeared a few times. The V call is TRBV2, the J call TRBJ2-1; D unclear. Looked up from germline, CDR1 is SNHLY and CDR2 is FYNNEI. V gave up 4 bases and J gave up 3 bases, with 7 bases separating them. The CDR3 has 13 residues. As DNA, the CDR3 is TGTGCCAGCAGTGGGAAGTTCTACAATGAGCAGTTCTTC. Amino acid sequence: CASSGKFYNEQFF.

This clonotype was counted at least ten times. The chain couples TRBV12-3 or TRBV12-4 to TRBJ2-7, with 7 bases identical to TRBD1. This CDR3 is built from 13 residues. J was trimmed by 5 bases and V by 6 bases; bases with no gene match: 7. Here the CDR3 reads CASSLGQPDEQYF. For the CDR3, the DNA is TGTGCCAGCAGCTTGGGACAGCCCGACGAGCAGTACTTC.

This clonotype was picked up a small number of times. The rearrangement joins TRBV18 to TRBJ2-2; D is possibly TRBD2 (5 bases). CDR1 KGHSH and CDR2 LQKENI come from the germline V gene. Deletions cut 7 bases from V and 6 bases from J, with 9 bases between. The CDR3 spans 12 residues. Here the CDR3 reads CASFAGAGELFF. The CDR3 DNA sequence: TGTGCCAGCTTCGCCGGGGCCGGGGAGCTGTTTTTT. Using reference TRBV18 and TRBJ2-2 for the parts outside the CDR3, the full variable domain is NAGVMQNPRHLVRRRGQEARLRCSPMKGHSHVYWYRQLPEEGLKFMVYLQKENIIDESGMPKERFSAEFPKEGPSILRIQQVVRGDSAAYFCASFAGAGELFFGEGSRLTVL.

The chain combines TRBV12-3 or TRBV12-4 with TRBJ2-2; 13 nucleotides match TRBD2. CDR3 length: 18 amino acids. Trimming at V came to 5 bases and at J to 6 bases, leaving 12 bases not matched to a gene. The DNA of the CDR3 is TGTGCCAGCAGTGGGGGGGGCGAACTAGCGGGAGGGCCCGGGGAGCTGTTTTTT. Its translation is CASSGGGELAGGPGELFF.

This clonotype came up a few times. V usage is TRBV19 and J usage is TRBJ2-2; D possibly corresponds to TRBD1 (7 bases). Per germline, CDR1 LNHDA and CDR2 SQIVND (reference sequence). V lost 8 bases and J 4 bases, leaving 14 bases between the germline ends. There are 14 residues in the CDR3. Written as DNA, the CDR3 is TGTGCCAGTCGACAGGGAGGCGGCACCGGGGAGCTGTTTTTT. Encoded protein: CASRQGGGTGELFF. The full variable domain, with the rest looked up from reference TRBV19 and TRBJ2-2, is DGGITQSPKYLFRKEGQNVTLSCEQNLNHDAMYWYRQDPGQGLRLIYYSQIVNDFQKGDIAEGYSVSREKKESFPLTVTSAQKNPTAFYLCASRQGGGTGELFFGEGSRLTVL.

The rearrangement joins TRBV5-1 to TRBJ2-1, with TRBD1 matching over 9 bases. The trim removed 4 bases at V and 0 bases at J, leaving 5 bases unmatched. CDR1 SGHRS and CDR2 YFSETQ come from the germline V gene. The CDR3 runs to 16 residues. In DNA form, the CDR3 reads TGCGCCAGCAGCCTTGGACAGGGGATCTCCTACAATGAGCAGTTCTTC. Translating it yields CASSLGQGISYNEQFF.

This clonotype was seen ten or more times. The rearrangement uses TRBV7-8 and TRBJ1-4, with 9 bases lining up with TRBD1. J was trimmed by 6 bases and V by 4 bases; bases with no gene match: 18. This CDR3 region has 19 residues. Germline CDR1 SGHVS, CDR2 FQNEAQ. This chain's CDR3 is CASSSSLGAGQGRDEKLFF. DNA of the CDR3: TGTGCCAGCAGCTCCTCTTTAGGGGCCGGACAGGGGAGGGATGAAAAACTGTTTTTT.

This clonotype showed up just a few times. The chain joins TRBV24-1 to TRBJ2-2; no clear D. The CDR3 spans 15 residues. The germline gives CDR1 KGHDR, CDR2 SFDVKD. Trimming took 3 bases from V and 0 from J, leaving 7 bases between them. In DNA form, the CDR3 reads TGTGCCACCAGTGATCGTCGGACGAACACCGGGGAGCTGTTTTTT. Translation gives CATSDRRTNTGELFF.

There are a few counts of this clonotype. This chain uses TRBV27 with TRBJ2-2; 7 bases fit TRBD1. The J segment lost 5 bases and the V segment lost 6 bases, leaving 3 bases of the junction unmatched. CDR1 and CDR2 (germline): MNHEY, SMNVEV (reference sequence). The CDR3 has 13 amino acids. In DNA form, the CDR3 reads TGTGCCAGCAGAGGGGGCGGAACCGGGGAGCTGTTTTTT. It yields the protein CASRGGGTGELFF.

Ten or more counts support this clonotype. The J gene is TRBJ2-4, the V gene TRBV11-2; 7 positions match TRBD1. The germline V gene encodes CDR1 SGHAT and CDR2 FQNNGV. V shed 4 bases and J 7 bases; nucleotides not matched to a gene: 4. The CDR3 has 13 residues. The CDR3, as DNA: TGTGCCAGCAGCTCGAACAGGGGTAACATTCAGTACTTC. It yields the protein CASSSNRGNIQYF.

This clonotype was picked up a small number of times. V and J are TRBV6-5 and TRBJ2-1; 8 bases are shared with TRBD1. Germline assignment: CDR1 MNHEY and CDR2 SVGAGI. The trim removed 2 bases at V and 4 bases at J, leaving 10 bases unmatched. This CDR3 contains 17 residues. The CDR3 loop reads CASSYGAGTGSYNEQFF. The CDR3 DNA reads TGTGCCAGCAGTTACGGGGCCGGGACAGGTTCTTACAATGAGCAGTTCTTC.

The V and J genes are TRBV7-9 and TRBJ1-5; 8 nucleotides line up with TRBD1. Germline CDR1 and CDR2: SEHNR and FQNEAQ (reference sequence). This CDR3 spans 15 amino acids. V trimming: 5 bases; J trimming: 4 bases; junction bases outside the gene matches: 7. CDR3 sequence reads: CASSTDRAPNQPQHF. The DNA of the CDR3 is TGTGCCAGCAGCACGGACAGGGCCCCAAATCAGCCCCAGCATTTT.

The CDR3 loop is CASSRDTLMNTEAFF. CDR3 DNA sequence: TGCGCCAGCAGTCGTGATACTCTAATGAACACTGAAGCTTTCTTT. The chain combines TRBV4-1 with TRBJ1-1; D remains ambiguous. Trimming took 6 bases from V and 0 from J, leaving 14 bases between them. Per the germline V gene, CDR1 is MGHRA and CDR2 is YSYEKL. The CDR3 consists of 15 residues.

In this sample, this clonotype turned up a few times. The CDR3 DNA reads TGTGCCAGCAGCAAGACGTCCGGGACCCTGAGCGACGAGCAGTACTTC. It specifies CASSKTSGTLSDEQYF. The chain carries TRBV7-9 and TRBJ2-7, with D perhaps matching TRBD1 or TRBD2 (5 bases each). V was cut by 5 bases and J by 5 bases, with 22 bases left in between. Germline V gives CDR1 SEHNR, CDR2 FQNEAQ (reference sequence). This CDR3 has 16 amino acids.

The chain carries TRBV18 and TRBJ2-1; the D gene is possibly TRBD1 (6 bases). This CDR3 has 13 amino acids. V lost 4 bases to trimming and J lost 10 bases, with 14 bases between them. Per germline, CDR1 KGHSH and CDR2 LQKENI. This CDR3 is CASSRQQGSEQFF. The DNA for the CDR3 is TGTGCCAGCTCACGGCAACAGGGCTCGGAGCAGTTCTTC.

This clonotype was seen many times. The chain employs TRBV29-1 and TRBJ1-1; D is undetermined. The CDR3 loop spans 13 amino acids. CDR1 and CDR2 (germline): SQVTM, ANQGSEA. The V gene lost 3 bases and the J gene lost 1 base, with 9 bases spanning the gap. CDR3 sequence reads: CSVDSGTNTEAFF. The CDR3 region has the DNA TGCAGCGTTGATTCAGGAACGAACACTGAAGCTTTCTTT.

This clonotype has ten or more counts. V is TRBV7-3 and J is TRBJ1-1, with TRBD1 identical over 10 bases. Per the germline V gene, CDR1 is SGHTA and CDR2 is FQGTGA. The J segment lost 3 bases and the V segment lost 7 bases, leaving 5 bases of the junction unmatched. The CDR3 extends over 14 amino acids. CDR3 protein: CASKLGTGDTEAFF. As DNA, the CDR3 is TGTGCCAGCAAATTGGGGACAGGGGACACTGAAGCTTTCTTT.

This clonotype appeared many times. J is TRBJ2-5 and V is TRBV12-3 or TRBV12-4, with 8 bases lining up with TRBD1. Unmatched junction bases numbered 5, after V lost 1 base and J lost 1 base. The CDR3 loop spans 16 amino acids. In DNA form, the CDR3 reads TGTGCCAGCAGTTTAGTAGGACAGGGCCTCCAAGAGACCCAGTACTTC. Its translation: CASSLVGQGLQETQYF.